These 32 T cell receptor beta chains were sequenced from one sample in a study of blood T cell repertoires in COVID-19. The table came from immunoSEQ multiplex PCR; TCRdb's copy has only in-frame clones and leaves some out. This table holds 100,000 to 150,000 clones, approximately 82% found once. The sequenced sample consisted of peripheral blood. These receptors originate from a woman aged 45-65 years with acute or convalescent COVID-19.

This chain connects TRBV28 to TRBJ1-6; 9 positions agree with TRBD1. Losses at the gene ends were 5 bases for V and 0 bases for J; bases not matched to a gene: 5. CDR1 and CDR2 from the germline V gene are MDHEN and SYDVKM. CDR3 length: 17 residues. CDR3 sequence reads: CASSDRQGGSYNSPLHF. The CDR3 region has the DNA TGTGCCAGCAGTGACAGACAGGGGGGCTCCTATAATTCACCCCTCCACTTT.

This clone was recorded at least ten times. The chain combines TRBV6-5 with TRBJ2-2, with TRBD1 matching 7 bases. This CDR3 spans 15 amino acids. V trimming: 6 bases; J trimming: 0 bases; junction bases outside the gene matches: 4. Germline loops: CDR1 MNHEY, CDR2 SVGAGI. CDR3: CASRRGGANTGELFF. In nucleotides, the CDR3 is TGTGCCAGCAGAAGAGGGGGCGCGAACACCGGGGAGCTGTTTTTT.

There are a few counts of this clone. V and J are TRBV9 and TRBJ1-1; 7 nucleotides align to TRBD1. Trimming at V came to 4 bases and at J to 3 bases, leaving 9 bases not matched to a gene. Germline CDR1 is SGDLS and CDR2 is YYNGEE. The CDR3 runs to 15 residues. The CDR3 region has the DNA TGTGCCAGCAGCTTAAGACAGGGCCAGGACACTGAAGCTTTCTTT. It encodes CASSLRQGQDTEAFF.

CDR3 loop: CASCAAGVAGNTIYF. CDR3 nucleotide sequence: TGCGCCAGCTGCGCGGCAGGGGTCGCTGGAAACACCATATATTTT. This sequence joins TRBV5-1 and TRBJ1-3, with a tentative D call TRBD1 (6 bases). The CDR3 loop spans 15 amino acids. Germline V gene data show CDR1 as SGHRS and CDR2 as YFSETQ. The ends were cut back, 7 bases at V and 2 bases at J, with 16 bases in the middle.

This clone was observed a handful of times. This chain joins TRBV2 and TRBJ2-3; 8 positions match TRBD2. The V segment lost 6 bases and the J segment 1 base; nucleotides outside the gene matches: 6. This CDR3 is 15 amino acids long. Per germline, CDR1 SNHLY and CDR2 FYNNEI. The CDR3 nucleotides read TGTGCCAGCAGCGCCCCGACTAGCGGCACAGATACGCAGTATTTT. Encoded protein: CASSAPTSGTDTQYF.

The sample holds one count of this clone. V and J are TRBV10-2 and TRBJ2-2; 10 bases line up with TRBD2. CDR1 and CDR2 from the germline V gene are WSHSY and SAAADI. V lost 10 bases, J lost 3 bases, and 11 bases stayed unmatched. This CDR3 has 16 amino acids. CDR3 coding DNA: TGCGCCACCTATGACCTAGCGGGAGAGGACACCGGGGAGCTGTTTTTT. Protein: CATYDLAGEDTGELFF.

This rearrangement joins TRBV6-4 to TRBJ2-1; the match to TRBD1 covers 7 bases. The CDR3 length is 14 residues. The germline V gene has CDR1 MRHNA and CDR2 SNTAGT. Trimming took 6 bases from V and 6 from J; bases not matched to a gene: 8. CDR3 DNA sequence: TGTGCCAGCAGAGTGGACAGGACGGGCAATGAGCAGTTCTTC. Translation: CASRVDRTGNEQFF.

The CDR3 DNA sequence: TGTGCCAGCAGCCTAGGGACAGGGGGGGATGGCTACACCTTC. The encoded protein is CASSLGTGGDGYTF. V gene TRBV11-2 combines with J gene TRBJ1-2; 11 bases line up with TRBD1. The CDR3 extends over 14 amino acids. Germline loops: CDR1 SGHAT, CDR2 FQNNGV. V lost 5 bases and J lost 6; bases outside the gene matches: 5. The whole variable domain, filled in from reference TRBV11-2 and TRBJ1-2, reads EAGVAQSPRYKIIEKRQSVAFWCNPISGHATLYWYQQILGQGPKLLIQFQNNGVVDDSQLPKDRFSAERLKGVDSTLKIQPAKLEDSAVYLCASSLGTGGDGYTFGSGTRLTVV.

This sequence joins TRBV2 and TRBJ1-3; 7 bases fit TRBD1. CDR3 length equals 14 residues. CDR1 and CDR2 from the germline V gene are SNHLY and FYNNEI. The V segment lost 4 bases and the J segment 3 bases; nucleotides outside the gene matches: 3. CDR3 sequence (DNA): TGTGCCAGCAGTGCACAGGGGAATGGAAACACCATATATTTT. It specifies CASSAQGNGNTIYF. The full variable domain, in which reference TRBV2 and TRBJ1-3 provide the parts outside the CDR3, is EPEVTQTPSHQVTQMGQEVILRCVPISNHLYFYWYRQILGQKVEFLVSFYNNEISEKSEIFDDQFSVERPDGSNFTLKIRSTKLEDSAMYFCASSAQGNGNTIYFGEGSWLTVV.

The V gene is TRBV30, the J gene TRBJ1-1; 7 positions match TRBD1. The trim removed 6 bases at V and 1 base at J, leaving 11 bases unmatched. CDR3 length: 15 residues. The germline V gene encodes CDR1 GTSNPN and CDR2 SVGIG (reference sequence). The CDR3 here is CACQKGGTENTEAFF. In nucleotides, the CDR3 is TGTGCCTGCCAGAAGGGCGGGACAGAGAACACTGAAGCTTTCTTT.

The chain carries TRBV30 and TRBJ1-6; D remains unclear. The CDR3 totals 16 residues. Trimming cost V 1 base and J 0 bases, with 10 bases left between them. Germline loops: CDR1 GTSNPN, CDR2 SVGIG (reference sequence). CDR3 sequence reads: CAWSDSGSSYNSPLHF. CDR3 in DNA: TGTGCCTGGAGTGACAGTGGGAGCTCCTATAATTCACCCCTCCACTTT.

The rearrangement uses TRBV18 and TRBJ1-1, with unresolved D. CDR1 and CDR2 (germline): KGHSH, LQKENI. The CDR3 totals 16 residues. The V end lost 6 bases, the J end lost 0 bases, and 17 bases lay between the germline ends. The CDR3 protein is CASSPTIPGMNTEAFF. The CDR3 DNA reads TGTGCCAGCTCGCCCACAATTCCGGGAATGAACACTGAAGCTTTCTTT.

The V gene is TRBV10-3, the J gene TRBJ1-4; a possible D gene is TRBD1 (5 bases). The CDR3 runs to 14 residues. The V and J ends lost 3 bases and 8 bases respectively, with 13 bases between them. Germline V lookup: CDR1 ENHRY, CDR2 SYGVKD. CDR3 DNA: TGTGCCATCAGTGAATGGCAGGGCGACGAAAAACTGTTTTTT. The encoded protein is CAISEWQGDEKLFF.

The chain joins TRBV5-4 to TRBJ2-1; 8 nucleotides match TRBD1. This CDR3 spans 14 amino acids. From germline, CDR1 is SGHNT and CDR2 YYREEE (reference sequence). V lost 4 bases and J lost 5; bases outside the gene matches: 5. The CDR3 DNA reads as TGTGCCAGCAGCCGCCGGGACAGGAACAATGAGCAGTTCTTC. It encodes CASSRRDRNNEQFF. Full variable domain (missing parts from reference TRBV5-4 and TRBJ2-1): ETGVTQSPTHLIKTRGQQVTLRCSSQSGHNTVSWYQQALGQGPQFIFQYYREEENGRGNFPPRFSGLQFPNYSSELNVNALELDDSALYLCASSRRDRNNEQFFGPGTRLTVL.

J is TRBJ1-5 and V is TRBV19; D is unresolved. This CDR3 is built from 12 residues. The germline gives CDR1 LNHDA, CDR2 SQIVND (reference sequence). V was cut by 6 bases and J by 7 bases, with 10 bases left in between. The CDR3 region has the DNA TGTGCCAGTAGCCCGGGGAGCCAGCCCCAGCATTTT. As protein: CASSPGSQPQHF.

The chain links TRBV6-5 to TRBJ1-2; TRBD1 aligns across 7 bases. This CDR3 is built from 15 residues. CDR1 MNHEY and CDR2 SVGAGI come from the germline V gene. The V segment lost 7 bases and the J segment 0 bases; nucleotides outside the gene matches: 8. CDR3 bases: TGTGCCAGCAATCCGGGACAGCCATCTAACTATGGCTACACCTTC. Translating it yields CASNPGQPSNYGYTF.

V usage is TRBV27 and J usage is TRBJ1-6; tentative D call: TRBD1 (5 bases). Trimming took off 6 bases at V and 7 bases at J, with 16 bases between the two ends. The germline V gene has CDR1 MNHEY and CDR2 SMNVEV (reference sequence). The CDR3 length is 15 residues. The CDR3 DNA follows: TGTGCCAGCAGCTTGGCTCCTGGGGGGAATTCACCCCTCCACTTT. Protein: CASSLAPGGNSPLHF.

This chain uses TRBV9 with TRBJ1-1; D is unclear. CDR3 length: 14 amino acids. V was clipped by 0 bases and J by 4 bases, with 10 bases between them. CDR1 and CDR2 from the germline V gene are SGDLS and YYNGEE. CDR3 DNA: TGTGCCAGCAGCGTAGGTTCGGGTCCCACTGAAGCTTTCTTT. It codes for CASSVGSGPTEAFF.

This chain connects TRBV11-2 to TRBJ1-6; D is uncertain. Trimming stripped 2 bases from V and 8 bases from J, with 10 bases between. CDR1 and CDR2 (germline): SGHAT, FQNNGV. There are 14 residues in the CDR3. The DNA of the CDR3 is TGTGCCAGCAGCTTACCGGGAGGGTATTCACCCCTCCACTTT. Residues: CASSLPGGYSPLHF.

The chain combines TRBV6-5 with TRBJ1-1, with D possibly TRBD1 on 5 matching bases. Germline V gene lookup returns CDR1 MNHEY and CDR2 SVGAGI. The CDR3 consists of 14 residues. The V end lost 7 bases, the J end lost 2 bases, and 14 bases lay between the germline ends. The CDR3 is CASTEQAINTEAFF. CDR3 DNA sequence: TGTGCCAGCACAGAACAGGCTATAAACACTGAAGCTTTCTTT.

V gene TRBV7-2 combines with J gene TRBJ2-1; 7 nucleotides agree with TRBD2. This CDR3 has 16 residues. Germline trimming cut 7 bases from V and 3 bases from J; bases unmatched to any gene: 12. Germline V gene lookup returns CDR1 SGHTA and CDR2 FQGNSA. CDR3 loop: CASTSQSLADYNEQFF. As DNA, the CDR3 is TGTGCCAGCACATCACAGAGTCTAGCGGACTACAATGAGCAGTTCTTC. The full variable domain, its missing parts supplied by reference TRBV7-2 and TRBJ2-1, is GAGVSQSPSNKVTEKGKDVELRCDPISGHTALYWYRQSLGQGLEFLIYFQGNSAPDKSGLPSDRFSAERTGGSVSTLTIQRTQQEDSAVYLCASTSQSLADYNEQFFGPGTRLTVL.

The rearrangement links TRBV5-1 to TRBJ2-7; 8 bases agree with TRBD2. The J segment lost 6 bases and the V segment lost 7 bases, leaving 9 bases of the junction unmatched. This CDR3 comprises 13 residues. Germline loops: CDR1 SGHRS, CDR2 YFSETQ. The CDR3 is CASGPGGPSEQYF. CDR3 coding DNA: TGCGCCAGCGGTCCGGGGGGGCCTTCCGAGCAGTACTTC.

This clone appeared a single time. V is TRBV19 and J is TRBJ2-1, with D perhaps TRBD2 (6 bases). Trimming left V 5 bases short and J 8 bases short, with 19 bases between. CDR1 is LNHDA and CDR2 is SQIVND in the germline V gene (reference sequence). This CDR3 comprises 15 residues. CDR3 coding DNA: TGTGCCAGTAGTCCCGAGACCGGGAGTTTCCATGAGCAGTTCTTC. Translating it yields CASSPETGSFHEQFF.

The chain couples TRBV18 to TRBJ2-2; 10 nucleotides match TRBD1. This CDR3 contains 16 residues. The germline V gene has CDR1 KGHSH and CDR2 LQKENI. With V trimmed by 0 bases and J by 9 bases, 7 bases remained unmatched. This CDR3 reads CASSPPGQGSLRELFF. CDR3 bases: TGTGCCAGCTCACCACCGGGACAGGGGTCGTTGCGGGAGCTGTTTTTT.

The rearrangement uses TRBV5-5 and TRBJ1-3; D is uncertain. V dropped 1 base and J dropped 0 bases, with 5 bases sitting between them. Germline loops: CDR1 SGHKS, CDR2 YYEKEE (reference sequence). The CDR3 sequence is 14 residues long. The CDR3 protein is CASSLFYSGNTIYF. The CDR3 nucleotides read TGTGCCAGCAGCTTGTTCTACTCTGGAAACACCATATATTTT.

This chain connects TRBV5-6 to TRBJ2-1, with 13 bases aligning to TRBD2. Germline assignment: CDR1 SGHDT and CDR2 YYEEEE. V was pared by 5 bases and J by 9 bases, with 8 bases of the junction left unmatched. The CDR3 runs 15 residues. The CDR3 region has the DNA TGTGCCAGCAGTCCTGGACTAGCGGGGGTCAGTGAGCAGTTCTTC. It yields the protein CASSPGLAGVSEQFF.

The chain joins TRBV9 to TRBJ1-1, with TRBD1 as a possible D gene (6 bases). The V gene lost 4 bases and the J gene lost 0 bases, with 16 bases spanning the gap. CDR1 and CDR2 (germline): SGDLS, YYNGEE. The CDR3 runs 16 residues. Here the CDR3 DNA reads TGTGCCAGCAGCCACCCGGGGGGGGCTATGAACACTGAAGCTTTCTTT. Amino acids: CASSHPGGAMNTEAFF.

This rearrangement joins TRBV4-2 to TRBJ2-3, with TRBD2 as a possible D gene (6 bases). The length of the CDR3 is 15 residues. Germline CDR1 reads LGHNA; CDR2 reads YNFKEQ. Trimming stripped 3 bases from V and 5 bases from J, with 15 bases between. CDR3 sequence reads: CASSQQLAPRDTQYF. CDR3 DNA: TGTGCCAGCAGCCAGCAACTAGCCCCGAGAGATACGCAGTATTTT.

This clone was seen just once. The chain couples TRBV30 to TRBJ1-1; TRBD1 agrees at 7 bases. Trimming removed 2 bases from V and 5 bases from J; junction bases left unmatched: 5. The germline gives CDR1 GTSNPN, CDR2 SVGIG (reference sequence). CDR3 length: 13 residues. CDR3 nucleotides: TGTGCCTGGAGTACGACAGGGACGACTGAAGCTTTCTTT. Translating it yields CAWSTTGTTEAFF.

This clone was detected only once. This chain uses TRBV27 with TRBJ1-5, with D perhaps TRBD1 (6 bases). Germline lookup yields CDR1 MNHEY and CDR2 SMNVEV (reference sequence). V dropped 3 bases and J dropped 4 bases, with 10 bases sitting between them. The CDR3 has 14 residues. CDR3 amino acids: CASSLERGNQPQHF. CDR3 bases: TGTGCCAGCAGTTTGGAGAGGGGGAATCAGCCCCAGCATTTT.

V gene TRBV29-1 combines with J gene TRBJ2-1, with TRBD1 matching over 8 bases. Germline assignment: CDR1 SQVTM and CDR2 ANQGSEA. The J segment lost 2 bases and the V segment lost 6 bases, leaving 18 bases of the junction unmatched. This CDR3 is built from 18 residues. The CDR3 is CSVGRLTGQGVAYNEQFF. DNA of the CDR3: TGCAGCGTAGGTCGACTTACAGGACAGGGAGTAGCCTACAATGAGCAGTTCTTC.

The V call is TRBV14, the J call TRBJ1-2, with TRBD1 as a possible D gene (5 bases). Germline V gene data show CDR1 as SGHDN and CDR2 as FVKESK. Trimming stripped 0 bases from V and 7 bases from J, with 12 bases between. The CDR3 totals 14 residues. This chain's CDR3 is CASSQERQGTGYTF. CDR3 coding DNA: TGTGCCAGCAGCCAAGAGAGGCAGGGAACTGGCTACACCTTC.